This entry features one T cell receptor beta chain sequence. Trimming removed 5 bases at V and 5 bases at J, with 10 bases between. This CDR3 comprises 14 residues. CDR1 and CDR2 (germline): LNHDA, SQIVND (reference sequence). This specimen comes from a study of T cell changes during pregnancy in multiple sclerosis. Produced via immunoSEQ multiplex PCR; TCRdb's table is partial and in-frame only. The data show approximately 94,000 clones, with 92% seen just once and 1.9% held by the top ten. The material sequenced was peripheral blood, taken after pregnancy. The clonotype comes from a female donor with multiple sclerosis, enrolled in a pregnancy study. The chain couples TRBV19 to TRBJ1-6; D possibly corresponds to TRBD1 (5 bases). CDR3 loop: CASSDGHDNSPLHF. As DNA, the CDR3 is TGTGCCAGTAGTGATGGACATGATAATTCACCCCTCCACTTT.